This T cell receptor (beta chain) was sequenced during a study of blood T cell repertoires in COVID-19. On the study more broadly: From the United States, Italy and Spain came samples of acute and convalescent COVID-19.

Self-reported history from a screening survey and questionnaire set each donor's cohort. Recovered status in Cohort 3 required two negative PCRs, clearance, or symptom resolution. Under the authors' procedure: Estimated nucleated cell counts came from reference gene primer amplification. Profiling relied on immunoSEQ multiplex PCR, and the TCRdb table lists in-frame clones only, not all of them. The V and J calls and clone size are taken from that table; D and trimming were inferred from the DNA. Of approximately 230,000 clones listed, around four fifths are singletons. Germline CDR1 is SGHTA and CDR2 is FQGTGA. The CDR3 covers 13 residues. V lost 0 bases, J lost 5 bases, and 6 bases lay in between.

This chain links TRBV7-3 with TRBJ2-3, with D perhaps TRBD2 (6 bases). The source material was PBMCs or T cells enriched from blood (not recorded which). The clonotype was recovered from a man in his forties or fifties who had recovered from COVID-19. In nucleotides, the CDR3 is TGTGCCAGCAGCTTAACGGGGGGAGATACGCAGTATTTT. This translates into CASSLTGGDTQYF.